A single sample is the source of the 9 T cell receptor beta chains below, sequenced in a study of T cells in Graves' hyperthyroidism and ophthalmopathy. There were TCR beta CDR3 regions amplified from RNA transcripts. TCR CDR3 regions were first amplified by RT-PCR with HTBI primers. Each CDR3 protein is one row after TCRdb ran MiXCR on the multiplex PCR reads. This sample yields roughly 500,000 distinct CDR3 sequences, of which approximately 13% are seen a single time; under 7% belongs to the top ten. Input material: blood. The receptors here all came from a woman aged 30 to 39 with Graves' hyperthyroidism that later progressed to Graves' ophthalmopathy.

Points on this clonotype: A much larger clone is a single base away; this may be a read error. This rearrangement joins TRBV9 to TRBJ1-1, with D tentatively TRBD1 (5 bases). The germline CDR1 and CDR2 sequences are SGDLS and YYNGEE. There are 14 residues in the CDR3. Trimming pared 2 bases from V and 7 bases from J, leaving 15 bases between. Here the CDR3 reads CASSVSGAEGEAFF. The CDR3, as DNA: TGTGCCAGCAGCGTCTCCGGGGCGGAGGGTGAAGCTTTCTTT.

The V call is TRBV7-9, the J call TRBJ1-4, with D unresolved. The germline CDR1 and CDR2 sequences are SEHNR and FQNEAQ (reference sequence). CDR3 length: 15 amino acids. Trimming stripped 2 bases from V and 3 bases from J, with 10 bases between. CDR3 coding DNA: TGTGCCAGCAGCTTATCGGTGGGAGCTAATGAAAAACTGTTTTTT. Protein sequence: CASSLSVGANEKLFF.

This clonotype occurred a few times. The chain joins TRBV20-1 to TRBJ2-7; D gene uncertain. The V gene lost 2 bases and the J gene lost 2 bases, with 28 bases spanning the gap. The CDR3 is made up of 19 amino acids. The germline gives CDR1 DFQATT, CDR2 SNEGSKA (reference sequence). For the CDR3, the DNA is TGCAGTGCTAGATCTACTGTGCTTGAAAGCGTCCCTATAGCCTACGAGCAGTACTTC. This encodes CSARSTVLESVPIAYEQYF.

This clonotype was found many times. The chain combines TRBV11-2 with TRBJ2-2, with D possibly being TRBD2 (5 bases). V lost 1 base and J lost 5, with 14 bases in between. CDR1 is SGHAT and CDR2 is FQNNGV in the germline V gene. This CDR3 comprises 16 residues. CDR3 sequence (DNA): TGTGCCAGCAGCTTAGTTCCGGGGAAGGTGACCGGGGAGCTGTTTTTT. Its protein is CASSLVPGKVTGELFF.

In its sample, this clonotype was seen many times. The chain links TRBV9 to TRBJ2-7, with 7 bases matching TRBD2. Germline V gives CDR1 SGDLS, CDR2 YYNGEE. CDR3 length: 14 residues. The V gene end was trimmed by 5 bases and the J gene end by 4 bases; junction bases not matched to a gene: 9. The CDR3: CASSAWGGRYEQYF. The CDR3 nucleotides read TGTGCCAGCAGTGCCTGGGGGGGGAGGTACGAGCAGTACTTC.

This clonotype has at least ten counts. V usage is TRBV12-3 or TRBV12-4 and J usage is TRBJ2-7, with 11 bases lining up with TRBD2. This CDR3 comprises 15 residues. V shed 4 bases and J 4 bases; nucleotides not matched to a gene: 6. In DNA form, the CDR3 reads TGTGCCAGCAGTTGGGGGACTAGCGGCCGGTACGAGCAGTACTTC. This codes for CASSWGTSGRYEQYF.

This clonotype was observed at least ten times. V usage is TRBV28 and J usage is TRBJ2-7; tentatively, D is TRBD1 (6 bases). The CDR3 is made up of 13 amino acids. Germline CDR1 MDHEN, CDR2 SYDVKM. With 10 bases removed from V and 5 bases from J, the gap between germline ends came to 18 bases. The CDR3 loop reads CATARDRMNEQYF. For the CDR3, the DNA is TGTGCCACCGCCAGAGACAGGATGAACGAGCAGTACTTC. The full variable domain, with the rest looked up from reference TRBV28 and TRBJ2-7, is DVKVTQSSRYLVKRTGEKVFLECVQDMDHENMFWYRQDPGLGLRLIYFSYDVKMKEKGDIPEGYSVSREKKERFSLILESASTNQTSMYLCATARDRMNEQYFGPGTRLTVT.

The CDR3 bases are TGTGCCATCAGTGAGCCCTGGCAGGGAAGGGACGAGCAGTACTTC. Its protein product is CAISEPWQGRDEQYF. The V and J genes are TRBV10-3 and TRBJ2-7, with D possibly matching TRBD1 (5 bases). The CDR3 sequence is 15 residues long. Trimming left V 2 bases short and J 5 bases short, with 16 bases between. From germline, CDR1 is ENHRY and CDR2 SYGVKD.

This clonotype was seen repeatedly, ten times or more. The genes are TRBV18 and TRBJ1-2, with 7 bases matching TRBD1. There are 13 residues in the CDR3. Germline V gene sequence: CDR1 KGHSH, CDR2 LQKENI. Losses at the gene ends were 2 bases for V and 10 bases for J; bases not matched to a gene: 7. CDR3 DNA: TGTGCCAGCTCACCAGCGACGGGACAGCTCTACACCTTC. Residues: CASSPATGQLYTF.